This is a list of T cell receptor beta chains from one sample in a study of radiotherapy plus CTLA-4 blockade in lung cancer. Libraries were prepared by immunoSEQ multiplex PCR; TCRdb keeps only in-frame clonotypes and omits some of them. The sample has roughly 120,000 clones, 65% to 85% seen once. The material sequenced was peripheral blood, taken from a patient treated with radiotherapy plus ipilimumab. The origin of the receptors is a human donor with non-small cell lung cancer who had a partial response to radiotherapy plus ipilimumab. The CDR3 runs from the conserved cysteine through the conserved F or W. The order of the fields is clone size, V gene, D gene, J gene, CDR3 protein, CDR3 DNA. The D gene is left open where the match is weak. Some rows mark clone size as missing; the rest say once, few, many or name a class of expanded clone.

NA	TRBV5-1	TRBD1	TRBJ1-2	CASSWGNRDRGGDGYTF	TGCGCCAGCAGCTGGGGTAACCGGGACAGGGGTGGAGATGGCTACACCTTC
few	TRBV15	NA	TRBJ2-6	CATSTQGGFGLSGANVLTF	TGTGCCACCAGCACCCAGGGGGGCTTCGGGCTCTCTGGGGCCAACGTCCTGACTTTC
NA	TRBV7-2	NA	TRBJ1-3	CASTPGTVASGNTIYF	TGTGCCAGCACCCCGGGGACTGTGGCCTCTGGAAACACCATATATTTT
NA	TRBV10-2	NA	TRBJ1-1	CASQTQGQTEAFF	TGCGCCTCCCAAACCCAGGGGCAAACTGAAGCTTTCTTT
NA	TRBV7-2	NA	TRBJ2-5	CASSPLAVETQYF	TGTGCCAGCAGCCCCCTGGCGGTGGAGACCCAGTACTTC
NA	TRBV7-9	NA	TRBJ1-1	CASSPDTGYTEAFF	TGTGCCAGCAGCCCGGATACAGGGTACACTGAAGCTTTCTTT
NA	TRBV28	TRBD1	TRBJ2-1	CASRITGTGAPLEQFF	TGTGCCAGTCGTATAACCGGGACAGGGGCTCCGTTGGAGCAGTTCTTC
NA	TRBV30	NA	TRBJ2-5	CAWSVGGTETQYF	TGTGCCTGGAGTGTTGGCGGGACGGAGACCCAGTACTTC
NA	TRBV7-8	NA	TRBJ1-2	CASSLVLQGGYGYTF	TGTGCCAGCAGCTTAGTCCTCCAGGGAGGATATGGCTACACCTTC
NA	TRBV5-1	TRBD2	TRBJ2-1	CASSQGLAGPGDEQFF	TGCGCCAGCAGCCAGGGACTAGCGGGACCAGGAGATGAGCAGTTCTTC
NA	TRBV6-6	NA	TRBJ1-2	CASSYSTDYGYTF	TGTGCCAGCAGTTACTCAACAGACTATGGCTACACCTTC
NA	TRBV6-5	TRBD1	TRBJ2-7	CASMTGRSYEQYF	TGTGCCAGTATGACAGGGCGGTCCTACGAGCAGTACTTC
NA	TRBV6-5	NA	TRBJ2-5	CASSYSRLQETQYF	TGTGCCAGCAGTTACTCGAGGCTACAAGAGACCCAGTACTTC
NA	TRBV7-7	NA	TRBJ2-1	CASSLSDGDNEQFF	TGTGCTAGCAGCTTGTCGGACGGGGACAATGAGCAGTTCTTC
NA	TRBV10-3	TRBD1	TRBJ1-2	CAILNGDRGLEDYGYTF	TGTGCCATCTTAAATGGGGACAGGGGGCTTGAGGACTATGGCTACACCTTC
NA	TRBV5-5	NA	TRBJ1-1	CASSAGGGATEAFF	TGTGCCAGCAGCGCCGGCGGGGGGGCGACTGAAGCTTTCTTT
NA	TRBV10-3	TRBD1	TRBJ2-1	CAIRGQGKNEQFF	TGTGCCATCAGGGGACAGGGTAAGAATGAGCAGTTCTTC
NA	TRBV7-9	TRBD2	TRBJ2-4	CASSGTSGILAKNIQYF	TGTGCCAGCAGCGGGACTAGCGGGATACTAGCCAAAAACATTCAGTACTTC
NA	TRBV18	TRBD1	TRBJ1-6	CASSDRGQAYNSPLHF	TGTGCCAGCTCAGACAGGGGTCAAGCCTATAATTCACCCCTCCACTTT
NA	TRBV30	TRBD1	TRBJ1-2	CAWSAPKDREYGYTF	TGTGCCTGGAGTGCCCCAAAGGACAGGGAGTATGGCTACACCTTC
NA	TRBV4-2	NA	TRBJ2-1	CASSQDPSRSSYNEQFF	TGTGCCAGCAGCCAAGATCCTAGCCGGAGCTCCTACAATGAGCAGTTCTTC
few	TRBV11-2	TRBD2	TRBJ2-7	CASSRTGTSGKRSSYEQYF	TGTGCCAGCAGCCGCACCGGGACTAGCGGGAAAAGAAGCTCCTACGAGCAGTACTTC
NA	TRBV13	NA	TRBJ2-7	CASRLNGEDYEQYF	TGTGCCAGCAGGTTAAACGGGGAGGACTACGAGCAGTACTTC
few	TRBV25-1	NA	TRBJ1-3	CASSGPGQRYF	TGTGCCAGCAGTGGCCCGGGACAAAGGTATTTT
NA	TRBV6-5	TRBD1	TRBJ1-1	CASRPGQGVTEAFF	TGTGCCAGCAGACCGGGACAGGGCGTCACTGAAGCTTTCTTT
NA	TRBV7-8	NA	TRBJ1-5	CASSLPIGAGGNQPQHF	TGTGCCAGCAGCTTACCGATCGGCGCAGGGGGCAATCAGCCCCAGCATTTT
once	TRBV27	NA	TRBJ1-1	CASSPNSGFPNTEAFF	TGTGCCAGCAGTCCGAACTCAGGGTTCCCGAACACTGAAGCTTTCTTT
NA	TRBV27	TRBD2	TRBJ2-7	CASRTGTSGFYEQYF	TGTGCCAGCAGGACCGGGACTAGCGGTTTCTACGAGCAGTACTTC
NA	TRBV5-1	TRBD2	TRBJ2-1	CASRGLAGHNEQFF	TGCGCCAGCAGGGGACTAGCGGGACACAATGAGCAGTTCTTC
NA	TRBV13	TRBD1	TRBJ2-2	CASRDAGTGVTGELFF	TGTGCCAGCAGAGATGCCGGGACAGGGGTGACCGGGGAGCTGTTTTTT
NA	TRBV28	TRBD2	TRBJ2-4	CASSPLGLAGGNIQYF	TGTGCCAGCAGTCCCCTCGGACTAGCGGGAGGGAACATTCAGTACTTC
NA	TRBV28	TRBD1	TRBJ1-1	CASLSRGTGRMKPGTEAFF	TGTGCCAGCCTTTCTCGGGGGACAGGGCGGATGAAACCGGGTACTGAAGCTTTCTTT
NA	TRBV4-3	TRBD1	TRBJ1-4	CASSQDPAQGANEKLFF	TGCGCCAGCAGCCAAGACCCAGCTCAGGGGGCTAATGAAAAACTGTTTTTT
NA	TRBV5-6	NA	TRBJ2-2	CASSRGRGPGTGELFF	TGTGCCAGCAGCCGCGGCAGGGGACCGGGCACCGGGGAGCTGTTTTTT
NA	TRBV29-1	TRBD1	TRBJ2-2	CSVRDRANTGELFF	TGCAGCGTTCGGGACAGGGCGAACACCGGGGAGCTGTTTTTT
once	TRBV6-1	TRBD2	TRBJ2-1	CASSGKTGGQVEQFF	TGTGCCAGCAGTGGAAAAACGGGAGGGCAGGTTGAGCAGTTCTTC
few	TRBV4-3	NA	TRBJ1-2	CASSQDNSPSGYTF	TGCGCCAGCAGCCAAGATAATTCCCCTAGCGGCTACACCTTC
NA	TRBV27	TRBD2	TRBJ2-1	CARVRGGRLSYNEQFF	TGTGCCAGGGTACGGGGCGGGAGGCTCTCCTACAATGAGCAGTTCTTC
NA	TRBV21-1	NA	TRBJ2-7	CASSPDRGNGEQYF	TGTGCCAGCAGCCCGGACAGGGGAAATGGCGAGCAGTACTTC
NA	TRBV5-5	NA	TRBJ2-1	CASSQRWASADEQFF	TGTGCCAGCAGCCAAAGGTGGGCTAGCGCTGATGAGCAGTTCTTC
NA	TRBV5-1	TRBD2	TRBJ2-1	CASSPGTSGLIEQFF	TGCGCCAGCAGCCCCGGGACTAGCGGGTTGATCGAGCAGTTCTTC
NA	TRBV6-6	TRBD1	TRBJ1-5	CASSGGQGGGQTQHF	TGTGCCAGCAGTGGGGGACAGGGAGGAGGTCAGACCCAGCATTTT
NA	TRBV19	TRBD2	TRBJ2-1	CASSIRAAGGRYNEQFF	TGTGCCAGTAGTATCCGGGCAGCGGGAGGTCGGTACAATGAGCAGTTCTTC
NA	TRBV27	NA	TRBJ2-3	CASSLPRSTDTQYF	TGTGCCAGCAGTTTACCGCGGTCCACAGATACGCAGTATTTT
NA	TRBV2	NA	TRBJ1-5	CASSGDRLDNQPQHF	TGTGCCAGCAGCGGAGACAGGTTGGACAATCAGCCCCAGCATTTT
once	TRBV7-9	NA	TRBJ2-1	CASSLGREQFF	TGTGCCAGCAGCTTAGGTCGGGAGCAGTTCTTC
NA	TRBV5-6	NA	TRBJ2-3	CASSRFPDTRTDTQYF	TGTGCCAGCAGCCGATTCCCGGACACCCGCACAGATACGCAGTATTTT
NA	TRBV19	NA	TRBJ2-3	CASSPRSGVGDTQYF	TGTGCCAGTAGCCCGCGGTCGGGAGTAGGGGATACGCAGTATTTT
NA	TRBV7-6	NA	TRBJ2-1	CASSSPGGLPRFNEQFF	TGTGCCAGCAGCTCCCCTGGCGGACTCCCGAGATTTAATGAGCAGTTCTTC
NA	TRBV6-1	NA	TRBJ2-1	CASSRGDNEQFF	TGTGCCAGCTCCAGGGGGGACAATGAGCAGTTCTTC
NA	TRBV7-2	NA	TRBJ1-1	CASSLYVERNTEAFF	TGTGCCAGCAGCTTATATGTAGAACGGAACACTGAAGCTTTCTTT
once	TRBV9	TRBD1	TRBJ1-2	CASSDRDSYTDGYTF	TGTGCCAGCAGCGACCGGGACAGCTACACTGATGGCTACACCTTC